The sequence of this T cell receptor (beta chain) was determined in a study of cytomegalovirus exposure and HLA in healthy donors. The CDR3 contains 15 residues. CDR1 is GTSNPN, CDR2 SVGIG, per germline (reference sequence). The germline V and J ends were trimmed by 6 bases and 8 bases, with 20 bases remaining between them. 60 Vbeta and 13 Jbeta primers were used in PCR. Here immunoSEQ multiplex PCR was the method, and the copy in TCRdb shows in-frame clones only, minus some. Altogether 90,000 to 130,000 clones are present, roughly 70% being singletons, with the ten largest covering approximately 8.6%.

The sequenced material came from PBMCs. The chain links TRBV30 to TRBJ1-6; possibly TRBD1 for D (5 bases). This clonotype was obtained from a man younger than 45 in good health and CMV-seropositive. Here the CDR3 reads CACSEGSLVHSPLHF. In DNA, the CDR3 is TGTGCCTGTTCGGAGGGGTCCCTAGTGCATTCACCCCTCCACTTT. The entire variable domain, with the rest obtained from reference TRBV30 and TRBJ1-6, is as follows: SQTIHQWPATLVQPVGSPLSLECTVEGTSNPNLYWYRQAAGRGLQLLFYSVGIGQISSEVPQNLSASRPQDRQFILSSKKLLLSDSGFYLCACSEGSLVHSPLHFGNGTRLTVT.